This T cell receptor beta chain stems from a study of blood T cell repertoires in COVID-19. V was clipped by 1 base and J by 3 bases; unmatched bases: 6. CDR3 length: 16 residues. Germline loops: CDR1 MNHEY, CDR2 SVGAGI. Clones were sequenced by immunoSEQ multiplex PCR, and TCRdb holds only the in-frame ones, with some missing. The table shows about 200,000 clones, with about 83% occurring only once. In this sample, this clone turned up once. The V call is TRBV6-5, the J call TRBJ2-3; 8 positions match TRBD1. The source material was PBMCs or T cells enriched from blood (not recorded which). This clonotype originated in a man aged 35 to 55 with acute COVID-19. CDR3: CASSYLTGVRTDTQYF. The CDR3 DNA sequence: TGTGCCAGCAGTTACTTGACAGGGGTGAGGACAGATACGCAGTATTTT.